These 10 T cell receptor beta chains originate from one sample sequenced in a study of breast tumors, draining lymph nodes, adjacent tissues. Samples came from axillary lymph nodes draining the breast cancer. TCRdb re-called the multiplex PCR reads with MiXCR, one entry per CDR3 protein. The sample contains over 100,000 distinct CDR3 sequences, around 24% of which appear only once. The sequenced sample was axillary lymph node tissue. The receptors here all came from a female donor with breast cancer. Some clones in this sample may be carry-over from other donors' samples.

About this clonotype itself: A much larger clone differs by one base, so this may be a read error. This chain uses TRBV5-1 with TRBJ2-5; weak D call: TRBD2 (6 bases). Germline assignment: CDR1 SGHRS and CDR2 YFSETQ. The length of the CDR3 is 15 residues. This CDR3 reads CASSLMGGREEAQYF. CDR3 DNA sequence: TGCGCCAGCAGCTTGATGGGAGGTCGAGAAGAGGCCCAGTACTTC.

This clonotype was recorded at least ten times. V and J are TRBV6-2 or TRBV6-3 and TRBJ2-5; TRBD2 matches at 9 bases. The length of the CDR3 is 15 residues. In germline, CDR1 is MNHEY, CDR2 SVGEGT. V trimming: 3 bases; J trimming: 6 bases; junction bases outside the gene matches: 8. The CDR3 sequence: CASSYGGGRAKTQYF. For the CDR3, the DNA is TGTGCCAGCAGTTATGGAGGCGGGAGGGCAAAGACCCAGTACTTC.

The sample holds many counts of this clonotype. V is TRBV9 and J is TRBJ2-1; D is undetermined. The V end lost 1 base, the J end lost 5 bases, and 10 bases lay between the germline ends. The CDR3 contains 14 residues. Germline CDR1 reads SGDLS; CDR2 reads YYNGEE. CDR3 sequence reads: CASSVLPRDNEQFF. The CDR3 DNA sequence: TGTGCCAGCAGCGTACTCCCACGGGACAATGAGCAGTTCTTC.

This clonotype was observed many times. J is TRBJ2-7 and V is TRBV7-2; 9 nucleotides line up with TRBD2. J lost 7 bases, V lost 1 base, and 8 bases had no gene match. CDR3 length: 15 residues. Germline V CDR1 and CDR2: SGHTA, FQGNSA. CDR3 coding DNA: TGTGCCAGCAGCTTAGGAATAGCGGGAGCATTTGAGCAGTACTTC. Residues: CASSLGIAGAFEQYF.

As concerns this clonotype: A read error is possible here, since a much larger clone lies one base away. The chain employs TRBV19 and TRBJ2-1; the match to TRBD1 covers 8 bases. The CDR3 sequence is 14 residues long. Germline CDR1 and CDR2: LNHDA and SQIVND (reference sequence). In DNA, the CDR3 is TGTGCCAGTATCGGGCAGGGGGCCTACATTGAGCAGTTCTTC. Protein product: CASIGQGAYIEQFF.

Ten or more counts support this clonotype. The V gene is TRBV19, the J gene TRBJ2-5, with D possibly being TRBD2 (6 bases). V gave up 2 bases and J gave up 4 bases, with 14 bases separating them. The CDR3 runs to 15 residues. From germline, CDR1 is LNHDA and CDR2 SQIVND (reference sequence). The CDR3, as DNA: TGTGCCAGTAGTATAATGGGGTCGGGGGTAGAGACCCAGTACTTC. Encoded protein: CASSIMGSGVETQYF.

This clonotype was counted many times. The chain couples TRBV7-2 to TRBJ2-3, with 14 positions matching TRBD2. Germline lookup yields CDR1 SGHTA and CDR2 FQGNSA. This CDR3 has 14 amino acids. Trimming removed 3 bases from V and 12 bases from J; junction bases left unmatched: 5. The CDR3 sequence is CASSFGTSGSAQYF. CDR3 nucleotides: TGTGCCAGCAGCTTCGGGACTAGCGGGAGTGCTCAGTATTTT.

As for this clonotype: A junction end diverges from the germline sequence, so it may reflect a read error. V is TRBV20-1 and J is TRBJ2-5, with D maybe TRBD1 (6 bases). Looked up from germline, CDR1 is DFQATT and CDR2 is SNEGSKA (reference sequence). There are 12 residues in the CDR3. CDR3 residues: CSAGTPLETQCF. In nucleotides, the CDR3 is TGCAGTGCTGGGACACCCTTAGAGACCCAGTGCTTC.

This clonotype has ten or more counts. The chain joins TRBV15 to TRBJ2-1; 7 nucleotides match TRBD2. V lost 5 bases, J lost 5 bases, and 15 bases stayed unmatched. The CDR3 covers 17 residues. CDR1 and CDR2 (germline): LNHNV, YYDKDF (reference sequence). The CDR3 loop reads CATSSSYRDYNDNEQFF. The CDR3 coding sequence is TGTGCCACCAGCTCCTCCTACCGGGACTACAACGACAATGAGCAGTTCTTC.

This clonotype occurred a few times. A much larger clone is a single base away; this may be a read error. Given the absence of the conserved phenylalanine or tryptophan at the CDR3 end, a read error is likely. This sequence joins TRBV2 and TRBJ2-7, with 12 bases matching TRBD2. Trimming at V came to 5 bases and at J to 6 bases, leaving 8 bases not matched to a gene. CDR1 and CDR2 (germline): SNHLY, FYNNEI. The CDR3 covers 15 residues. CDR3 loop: CASSTRLAGVGEQYS. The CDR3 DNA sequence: TGTGCCAGCAGTACGAGACTAGCGGGAGTGGGCGAGCAGTACTCC.